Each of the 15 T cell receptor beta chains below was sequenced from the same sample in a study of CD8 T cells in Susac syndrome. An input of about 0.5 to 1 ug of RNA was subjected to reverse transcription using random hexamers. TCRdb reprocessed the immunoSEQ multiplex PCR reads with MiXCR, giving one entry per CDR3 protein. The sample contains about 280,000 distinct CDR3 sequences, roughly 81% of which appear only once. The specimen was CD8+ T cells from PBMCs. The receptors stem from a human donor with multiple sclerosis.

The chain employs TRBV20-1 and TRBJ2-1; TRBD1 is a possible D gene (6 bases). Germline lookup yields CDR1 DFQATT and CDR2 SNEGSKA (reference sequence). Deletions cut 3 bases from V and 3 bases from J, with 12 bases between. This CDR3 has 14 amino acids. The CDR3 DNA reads TGCAGTGCTAGGAATATAGGGGGCTACAATGAGCAGTTCTTC. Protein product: CSARNIGGYNEQFF.

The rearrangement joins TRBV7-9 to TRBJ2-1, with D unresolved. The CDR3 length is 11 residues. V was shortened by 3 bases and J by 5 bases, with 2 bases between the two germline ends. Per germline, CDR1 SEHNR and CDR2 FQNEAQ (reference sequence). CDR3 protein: CASSFNNEQFF. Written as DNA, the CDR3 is TGTGCCAGCAGCTTTAACAATGAGCAGTTCTTC.

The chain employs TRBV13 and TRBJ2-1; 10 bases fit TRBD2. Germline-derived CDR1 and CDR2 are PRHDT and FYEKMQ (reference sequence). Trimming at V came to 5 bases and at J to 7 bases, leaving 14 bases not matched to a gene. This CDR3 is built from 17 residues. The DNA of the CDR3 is TGTGCCAGCAGCCTACCCGGGGGTGCTAGCGGGAGAAATGAGCAGTTCTTC. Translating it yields CASSLPGGASGRNEQFF.

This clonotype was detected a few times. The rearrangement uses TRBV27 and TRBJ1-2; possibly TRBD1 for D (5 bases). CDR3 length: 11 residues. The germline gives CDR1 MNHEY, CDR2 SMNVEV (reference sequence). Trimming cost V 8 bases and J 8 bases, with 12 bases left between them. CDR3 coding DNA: TGTGCCAGCTCCCGCGGGGACGGCTACACCTTC. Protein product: CASSRGDGYTF.

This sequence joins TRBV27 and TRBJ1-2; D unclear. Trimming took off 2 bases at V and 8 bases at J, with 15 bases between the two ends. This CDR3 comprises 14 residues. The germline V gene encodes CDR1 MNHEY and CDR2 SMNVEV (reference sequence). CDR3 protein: CASSLAPGGSGYTF. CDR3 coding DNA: TGTGCCAGCAGTTTAGCTCCGGGAGGAAGCGGCTACACCTTC.

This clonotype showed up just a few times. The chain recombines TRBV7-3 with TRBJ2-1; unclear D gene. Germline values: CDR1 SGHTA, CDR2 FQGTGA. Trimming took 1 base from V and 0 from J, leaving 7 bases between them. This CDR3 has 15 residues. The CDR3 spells CASSLNLGSYNEQFF. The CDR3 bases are TGTGCCAGCAGCTTAAATCTTGGCTCCTACAATGAGCAGTTCTTC.

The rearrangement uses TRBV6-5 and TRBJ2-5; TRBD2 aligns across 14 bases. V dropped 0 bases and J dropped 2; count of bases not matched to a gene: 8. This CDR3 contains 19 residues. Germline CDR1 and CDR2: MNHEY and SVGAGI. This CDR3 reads CASSYSWTSGRIIQETQYF. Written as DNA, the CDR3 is TGTGCCAGCAGTTACTCCTGGACTAGCGGGAGGATCATACAAGAGACCCAGTACTTC.

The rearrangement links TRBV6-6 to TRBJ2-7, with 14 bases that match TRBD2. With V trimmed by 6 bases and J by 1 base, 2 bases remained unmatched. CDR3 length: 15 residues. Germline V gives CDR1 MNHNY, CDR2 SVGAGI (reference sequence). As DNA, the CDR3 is TGTGCCAGCAGGGGACTAGCGGGAGAGTCCTACGAGCAGTACTTC. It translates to CASRGLAGESYEQYF.

As DNA, the CDR3 is TGTGCCAGCAGCGAGGGACTAGCGGGAGGTCACAATGAGCAGTTCTTC. Its translation is CASSEGLAGGHNEQFF. V is TRBV9 and J is TRBJ2-1, with 15 bases lining up with TRBD2. Germline V gives CDR1 SGDLS, CDR2 YYNGEE. This CDR3 is built from 16 residues. Unmatched junction bases numbered 3, after V lost 3 bases and J lost 5 bases. Looking up the rest from reference TRBV9 and TRBJ2-1 gives the full variable domain: DSGVTQTPKHLITATGQRVTLRCSPRSGDLSVYWYQQSLDQGLQFLIQYYNGEERAKGNILERFSAQQFPDLHSELNLSSLELGDSALYFCASSEGLAGGHNEQFFGPGTRLTVL.

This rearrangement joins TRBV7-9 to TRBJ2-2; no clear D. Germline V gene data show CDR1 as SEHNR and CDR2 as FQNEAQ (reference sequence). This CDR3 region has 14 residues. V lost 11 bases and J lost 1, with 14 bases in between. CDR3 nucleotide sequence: TGTGCCCCTACAGTCCATTTGAACACCGGGGAGCTGTTTTTT. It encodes CAPTVHLNTGELFF. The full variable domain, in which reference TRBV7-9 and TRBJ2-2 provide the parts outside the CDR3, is DTGVSQNPRHKITKRGQNVTFRCDPISEHNRLYWYRQTLGQGPEFLTYFQNEAQLEKSRLLSDRFSAERPKGSFSTLEIQRTEQGDSAMYLCAPTVHLNTGELFFGEGSRLTVL.

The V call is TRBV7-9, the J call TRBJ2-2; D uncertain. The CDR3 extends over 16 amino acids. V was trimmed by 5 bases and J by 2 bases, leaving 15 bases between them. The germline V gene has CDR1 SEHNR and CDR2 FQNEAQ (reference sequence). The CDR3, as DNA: TGTGCCAGCAGCCCCAAAGACGGTGACAACACCGGGGAGCTGTTTTTT. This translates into CASSPKDGDNTGELFF.

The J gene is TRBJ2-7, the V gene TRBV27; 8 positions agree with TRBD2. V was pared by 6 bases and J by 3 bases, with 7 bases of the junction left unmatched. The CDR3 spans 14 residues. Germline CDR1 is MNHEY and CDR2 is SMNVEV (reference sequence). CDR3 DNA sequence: TGTGCCAGCAGATTGTTGACTAGCGACTACGAGCAGTACTTC. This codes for CASRLLTSDYEQYF.

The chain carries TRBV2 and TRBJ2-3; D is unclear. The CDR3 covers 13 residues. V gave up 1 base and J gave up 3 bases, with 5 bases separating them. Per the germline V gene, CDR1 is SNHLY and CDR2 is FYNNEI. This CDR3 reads CASSEGSTDTQYF. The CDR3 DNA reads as TGTGCCAGCAGTGAAGGTTCTACAGATACGCAGTATTTT.

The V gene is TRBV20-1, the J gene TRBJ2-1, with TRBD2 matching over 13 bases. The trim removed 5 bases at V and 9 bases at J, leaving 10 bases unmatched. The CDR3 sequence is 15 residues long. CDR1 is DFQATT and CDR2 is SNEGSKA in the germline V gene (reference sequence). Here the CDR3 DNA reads TGCAGTGCTCTTCAACTAGCGGGAGGGCCCGGTGAGCAGTTCTTC. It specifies CSALQLAGGPGEQFF.

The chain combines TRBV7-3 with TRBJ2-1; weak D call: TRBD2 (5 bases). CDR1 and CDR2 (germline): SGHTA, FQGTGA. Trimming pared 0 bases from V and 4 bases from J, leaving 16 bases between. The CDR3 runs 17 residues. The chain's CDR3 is CASSLTEGMGPYNEQFF. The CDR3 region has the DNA TGTGCCAGCAGCTTAACAGAGGGTATGGGCCCTTACAATGAGCAGTTCTTC.